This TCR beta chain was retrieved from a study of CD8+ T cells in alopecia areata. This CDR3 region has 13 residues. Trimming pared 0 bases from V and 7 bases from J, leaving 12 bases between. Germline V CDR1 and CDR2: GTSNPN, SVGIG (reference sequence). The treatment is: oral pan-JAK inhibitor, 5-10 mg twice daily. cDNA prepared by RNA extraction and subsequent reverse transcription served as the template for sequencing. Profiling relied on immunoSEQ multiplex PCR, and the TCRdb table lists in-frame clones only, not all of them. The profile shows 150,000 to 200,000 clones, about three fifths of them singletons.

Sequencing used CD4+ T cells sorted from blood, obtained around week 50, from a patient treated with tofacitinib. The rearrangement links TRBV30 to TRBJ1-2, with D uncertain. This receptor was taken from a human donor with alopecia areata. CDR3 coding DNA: TGTGCCTGGAGTGTACGGAACAAGTCTGGCTACACCTTC. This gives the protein CAWSVRNKSGYTF.